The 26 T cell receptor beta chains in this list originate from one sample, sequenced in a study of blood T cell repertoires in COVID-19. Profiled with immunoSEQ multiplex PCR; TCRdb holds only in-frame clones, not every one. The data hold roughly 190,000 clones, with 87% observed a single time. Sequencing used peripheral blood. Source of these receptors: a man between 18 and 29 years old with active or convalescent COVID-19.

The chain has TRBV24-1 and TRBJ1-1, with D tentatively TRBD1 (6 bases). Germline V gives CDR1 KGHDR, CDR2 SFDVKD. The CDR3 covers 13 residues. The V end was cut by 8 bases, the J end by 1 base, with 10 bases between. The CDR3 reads CATTEGGNTEAFF. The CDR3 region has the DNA TGTGCCACCACAGAAGGGGGGAACACTGAAGCTTTCTTT.

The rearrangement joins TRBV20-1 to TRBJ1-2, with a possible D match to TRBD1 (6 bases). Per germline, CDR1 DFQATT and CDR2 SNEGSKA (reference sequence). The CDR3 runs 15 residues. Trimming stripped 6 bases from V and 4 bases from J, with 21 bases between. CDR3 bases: TGCAGTGCCAGTAGGACAGCCCGAAGCATCTATGGCTACACCTTC. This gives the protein CSASRTARSIYGYTF.

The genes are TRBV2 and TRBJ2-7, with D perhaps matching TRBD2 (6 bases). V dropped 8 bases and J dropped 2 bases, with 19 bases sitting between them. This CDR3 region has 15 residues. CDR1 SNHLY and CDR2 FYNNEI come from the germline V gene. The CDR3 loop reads CASSRTGTLAYEQYF. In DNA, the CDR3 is TGTGCCAGCTCTCGTACCGGGACTTTAGCCTACGAGCAGTACTTC.

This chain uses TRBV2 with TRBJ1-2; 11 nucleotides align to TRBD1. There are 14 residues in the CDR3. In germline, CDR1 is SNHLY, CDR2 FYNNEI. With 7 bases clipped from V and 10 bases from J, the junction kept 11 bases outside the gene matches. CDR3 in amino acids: CASNADRGRMDYTF. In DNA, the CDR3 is TGTGCCAGCAACGCGGACAGGGGGCGAATGGACTACACCTTC. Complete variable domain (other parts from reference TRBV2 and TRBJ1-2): EPEVTQTPSHQVTQMGQEVILRCVPISNHLYFYWYRQILGQKVEFLVSFYNNEISEKSEIFDDQFSVERPDGSNFTLKIRSTKLEDSAMYFCASNADRGRMDYTFGSGTRLTVV.

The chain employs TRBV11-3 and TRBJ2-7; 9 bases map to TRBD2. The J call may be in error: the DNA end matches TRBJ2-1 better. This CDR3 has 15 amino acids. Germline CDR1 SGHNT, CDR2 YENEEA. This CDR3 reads CASSPRLAADNEQFF. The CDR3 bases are TGTGCCAGCAGCCCGAGACTAGCGGCCGACAATGAGCAGTTCTTC.

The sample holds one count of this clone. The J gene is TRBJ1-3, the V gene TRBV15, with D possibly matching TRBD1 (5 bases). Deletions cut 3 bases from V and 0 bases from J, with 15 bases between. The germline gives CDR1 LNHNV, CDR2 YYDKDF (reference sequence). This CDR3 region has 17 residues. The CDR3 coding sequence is TGTGCCACCAGCAGCATTAAACAGGAACCCTCTGGAAACACCATATATTTT. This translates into CATSSIKQEPSGNTIYF.

In DNA, the CDR3 is TGTGCCAGCGCAGGGGCGCGAGGAAGGGGTAACACTGAAGCTTTCTTT. Translating gives CASAGARGRGNTEAFF. The V and J genes are TRBV5-8 and TRBJ1-1, with a possible D match to TRBD1 (6 bases). CDR3 length: 16 amino acids. Looked up from germline, CDR1 is SGHTS and CDR2 is YDEGEE. V was pared by 7 bases and J by 2 bases, with 21 bases between.

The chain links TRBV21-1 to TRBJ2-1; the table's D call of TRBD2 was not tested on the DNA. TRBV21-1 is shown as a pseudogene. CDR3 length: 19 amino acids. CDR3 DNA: TGTGCCAGCAGCAAAAGGCTCGGGAGGGCCGGACAAATTCGCAATGAGCAGTTCTTC. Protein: CASSKRLGRAGQIRNEQFF.

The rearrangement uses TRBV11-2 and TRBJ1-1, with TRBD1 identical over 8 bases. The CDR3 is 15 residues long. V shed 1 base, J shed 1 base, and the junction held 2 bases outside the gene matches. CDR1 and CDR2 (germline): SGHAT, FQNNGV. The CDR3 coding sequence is TGTGCCAGCAGCTTAGTGGGGACAGGGAACACTGAAGCTTTCTTT. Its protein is CASSLVGTGNTEAFF.

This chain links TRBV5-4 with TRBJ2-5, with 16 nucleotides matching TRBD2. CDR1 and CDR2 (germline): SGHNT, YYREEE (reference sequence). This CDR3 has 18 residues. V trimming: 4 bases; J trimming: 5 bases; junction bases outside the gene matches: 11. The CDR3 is CASSPSGTSGGARETQYF. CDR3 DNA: TGTGCCAGCAGCCCATCCGGGACTAGCGGGGGGGCCAGGGAGACCCAGTACTTC. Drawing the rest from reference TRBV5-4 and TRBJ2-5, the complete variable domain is ETGVTQSPTHLIKTRGQQVTLRCSSQSGHNTVSWYQQALGQGPQFIFQYYREEENGRGNFPPRFSGLQFPNYSSELNVNALELDDSALYLCASSPSGTSGGARETQYFGPGTRLLVL.

The CDR3 DNA sequence: TGTGCCAGCAGTTCCCCACCGGACACGAGATACGAGCAGTACTTC. This sequence encodes CASSSPPDTRYEQYF. V usage is TRBV6-2 or TRBV6-3 and J usage is TRBJ2-7; D is perhaps TRBD1 (5 bases). Trimming removed 4 bases at V and 4 bases at J, with 17 bases between. This CDR3 comprises 15 residues. Germline-derived CDR1 and CDR2 are MNHEY and SVGEGT.

CDR3 in DNA: TGCGCCAGCAGCTTCGGGGGAGTCCTGGTTAACGAGCAGTACTTC. Residues: CASSFGGVLVNEQYF. This chain links TRBV5-1 with TRBJ2-7, with D perhaps TRBD2 (6 bases). Germline lookup yields CDR1 SGHRS and CDR2 YFSETQ. V was trimmed by 2 bases and J by 5 bases, leaving 17 bases between them. The CDR3 covers 15 residues.

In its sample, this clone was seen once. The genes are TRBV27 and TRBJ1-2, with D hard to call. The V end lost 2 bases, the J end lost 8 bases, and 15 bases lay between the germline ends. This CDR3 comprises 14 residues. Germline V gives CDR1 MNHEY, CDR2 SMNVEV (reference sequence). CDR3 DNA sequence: TGTGCCAGCAGTTTAGCGGCTTTTTCTACCGGCTACACCTTC. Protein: CASSLAAFSTGYTF.

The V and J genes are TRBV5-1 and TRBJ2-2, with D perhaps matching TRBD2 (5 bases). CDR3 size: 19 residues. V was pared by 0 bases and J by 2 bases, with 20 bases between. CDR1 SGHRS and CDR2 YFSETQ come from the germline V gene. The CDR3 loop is CASSLVGVSGSHNTGELFF. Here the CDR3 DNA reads TGCGCCAGCAGCTTGGTCGGGGTCAGTGGTTCCCATAACACCGGGGAGCTGTTTTTT. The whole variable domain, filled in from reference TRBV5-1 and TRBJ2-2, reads KAGVTQTPRYLIKTRGQQVTLSCSPISGHRSVSWYQQTPGQGLQFLFEYFSETQRNKGNFPGRFSGRQFSNSRSEMNVSTLELGDSALYLCASSLVGVSGSHNTGELFFGEGSRLTVL.

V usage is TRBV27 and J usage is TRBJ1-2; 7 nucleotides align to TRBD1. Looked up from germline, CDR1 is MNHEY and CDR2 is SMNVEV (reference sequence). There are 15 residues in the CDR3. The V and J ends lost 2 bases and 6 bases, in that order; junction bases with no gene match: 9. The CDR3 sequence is CASSLLLGGGDGYTF. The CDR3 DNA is TGTGCCAGCAGTTTACTCCTTGGAGGGGGCGATGGCTACACCTTC.

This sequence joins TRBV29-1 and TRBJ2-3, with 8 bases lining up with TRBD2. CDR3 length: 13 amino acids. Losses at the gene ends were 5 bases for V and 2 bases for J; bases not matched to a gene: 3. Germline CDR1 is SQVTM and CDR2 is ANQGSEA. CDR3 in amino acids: CSVTGGDTDTQYF. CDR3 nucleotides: TGCAGCGTTACGGGGGGGGACACAGATACGCAGTATTTT.

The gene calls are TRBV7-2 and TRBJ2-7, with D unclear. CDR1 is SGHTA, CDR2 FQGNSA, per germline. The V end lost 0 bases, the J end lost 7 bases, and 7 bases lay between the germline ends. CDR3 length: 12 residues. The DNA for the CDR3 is TGTGCCAGCAGCTTAGCGGGCCGAGAGCAGTACTTC. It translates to CASSLAGREQYF. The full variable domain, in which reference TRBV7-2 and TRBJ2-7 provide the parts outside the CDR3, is GAGVSQSPSNKVTEKGKDVELRCDPISGHTALYWYRQSLGQGLEFLIYFQGNSAPDKSGLPSDRFSAERTGGSVSTLTIQRTQQEDSAVYLCASSLAGREQYFGPGTRLTVT.

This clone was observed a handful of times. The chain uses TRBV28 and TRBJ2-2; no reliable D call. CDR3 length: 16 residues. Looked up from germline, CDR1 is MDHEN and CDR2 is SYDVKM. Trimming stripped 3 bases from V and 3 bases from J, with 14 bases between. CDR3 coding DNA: TGTGCCAGCAGTTTTCGTTCAGGCTACCACACCGGGGAGCTGTTTTTT. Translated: CASSFRSGYHTGELFF.

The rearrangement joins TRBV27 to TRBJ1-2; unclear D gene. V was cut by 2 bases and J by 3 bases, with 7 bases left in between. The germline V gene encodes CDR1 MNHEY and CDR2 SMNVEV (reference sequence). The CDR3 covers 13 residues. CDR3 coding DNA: TGTGCCAGCAGTTTACGGGAGGACTATGGCTACACCTTC. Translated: CASSLREDYGYTF.

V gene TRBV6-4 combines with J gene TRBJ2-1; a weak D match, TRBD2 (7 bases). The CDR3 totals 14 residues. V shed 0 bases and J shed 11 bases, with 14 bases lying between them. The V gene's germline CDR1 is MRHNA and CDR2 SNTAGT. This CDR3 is CASSDSGGANQQFF. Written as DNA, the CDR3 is TGTGCCAGCAGTGACTCGGGGGGGGCTAATCAGCAGTTCTTC.

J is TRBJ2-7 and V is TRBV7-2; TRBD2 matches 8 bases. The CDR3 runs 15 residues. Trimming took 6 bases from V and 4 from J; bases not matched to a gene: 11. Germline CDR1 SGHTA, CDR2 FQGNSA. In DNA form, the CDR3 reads TGTGCCAGCAGTCCGAGCGGGAGTAAAAGGTACGAGCAGTACTTC. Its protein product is CASSPSGSKRYEQYF.

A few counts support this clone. The CDR3 region is CASSQDHPLTGASGNTIYF. CDR3 DNA sequence: TGTGCCAGCAGCCAAGACCACCCCCTGACAGGCGCCTCTGGAAACACCATATATTTT. This chain joins TRBV16 and TRBJ1-3; possible D gene TRBD1, 6 bases. Between the trimmed V and J ends, which lost 2 bases and 0 bases, there was a span of 20 bases. The CDR3 is made up of 19 amino acids. Per the germline V gene, CDR1 is KGHSY and CDR2 is FQNENV.

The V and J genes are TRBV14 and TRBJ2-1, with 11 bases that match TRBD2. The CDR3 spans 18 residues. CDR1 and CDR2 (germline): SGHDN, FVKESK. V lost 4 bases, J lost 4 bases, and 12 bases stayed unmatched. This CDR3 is CASSPLAGGIRKYNEQFF. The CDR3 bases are TGTGCCAGCAGCCCCCTAGCGGGGGGAATCCGAAAATACAATGAGCAGTTCTTC.

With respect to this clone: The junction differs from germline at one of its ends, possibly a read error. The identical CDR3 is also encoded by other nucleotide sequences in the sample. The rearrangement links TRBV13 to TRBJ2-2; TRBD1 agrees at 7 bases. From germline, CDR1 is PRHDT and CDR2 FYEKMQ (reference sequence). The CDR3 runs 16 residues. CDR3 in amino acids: CASSSRTGLSPGELFF. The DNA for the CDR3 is TGCGCCAGCAGCTCTCGGACAGGTTTATCTCCCGGGGAGCTGTTTTTT. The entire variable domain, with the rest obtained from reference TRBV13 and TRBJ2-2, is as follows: AAGVIQSPRHLIKEKRETATLKCYPIPRHDTVYWYQQGPGQDPQFLISFYEKMQSDKGSIPDRFSAQQFSDYHSELNMSSLELGDSALYFCASSSRTGLSPGELFFGEGSRLTVL.

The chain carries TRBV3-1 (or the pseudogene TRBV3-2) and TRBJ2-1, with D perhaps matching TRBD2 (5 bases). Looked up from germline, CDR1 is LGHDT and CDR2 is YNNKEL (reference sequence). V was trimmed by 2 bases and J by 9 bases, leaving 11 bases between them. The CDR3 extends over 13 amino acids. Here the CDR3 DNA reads TGTGCCAGCAGCCAAAGTGGAGGCGGTGAGCAGTTCTTC. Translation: CASSQSGGGEQFF.

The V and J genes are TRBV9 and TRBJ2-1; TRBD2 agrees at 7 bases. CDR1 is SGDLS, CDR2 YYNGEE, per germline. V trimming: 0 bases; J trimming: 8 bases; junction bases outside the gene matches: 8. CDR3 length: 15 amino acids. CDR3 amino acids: CASSVAASGRDEQFF. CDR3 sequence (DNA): TGTGCCAGCAGCGTAGCTGCTAGCGGCAGGGATGAGCAGTTCTTC.